This T cell receptor (delta chain) was sequenced in a study of γδ T cells in repeated Plasmodium falciparum infection. The CDR3 is 16 residues long. Germline values: CDR1 GEAIGNYY, CDR2 EKD. Bulk repertoires came from Vgamma9/Vdelta2+ or Vdelta2-negative gammadelta T cells flow-sorted from PBMC. TCRdb used CATT to re-call clones from the multiplex PCR reads. The sample lists tens of thousands of delta-chain clones; over 0.9% were seen once. About this clone: The protein in TCRdb stems from a much larger clone and differs at residue 12 from this DNA's translation, likely a read error; here the protein is translated from the DNA.

The J segment was not called; the V segment is TRDV2; TRDD3 is the table's D call, not checked against the DNA. This clonotype was sampled from a pool of human donors (malaria-infected and uninfected, not separated). The sequenced sample consisted of gamma-delta T cells from blood. As DNA, the CDR3 is TGTGCCTGTGACACCGTTACTGGGGGATACGCGAGGGAATTCATCTTT. Amino acids: CACDTVTGGYAREFIF.